A selection of T cell receptor beta chains follows, all from one sample in a study of blood T cell repertoires in COVID-19. The data were produced by immunoSEQ multiplex PCR, yet TCRdb's version contains in-frame clones alone and is incomplete. This table has about 160,000 clones, around 90% appearing once. The sequenced sample was peripheral blood. These receptors were collected from a woman aged 55-70 years with active or convalescent COVID-19. CDR3s include the opening cysteine and the closing phenylalanine or tryptophan. A D gene is named only where the DNA matches it firmly. Clone size is given for some rows only: seen once, a few or many times, or a class if the clone is expanded.

CDR3 DNA | CDR3 protein | clone size | J gene | V gene | D gene
TGCGGGACCGGGGGTTACAATGAGCAGTTCTTC | CGTGGYNEQFF | NA | TRBJ2-1 | TRBV20-1 | NA
TGTGCCAGCAGCTTGGGCACCCCGGCGGGCTATGGCTACACCTTC | CASSLGTPAGYGYTF | NA | TRBJ1-2 | TRBV7-9 | NA
TGTGCCAGTAGTCCCTCCGACAGGAGGAATGAAAAACTGTTTTTT | CASSPSDRRNEKLFF | NA | TRBJ1-4 | TRBV19 | NA
TGTGCTATTCGGCGGGGGTACTCTGAAGCTTTCTTT | CAIRRGYSEAFF | NA | TRBJ1-1 | TRBV6-6 | NA
TGTGCCAGCAGCGTCACGGCTAGAATAGACGATGAGCAGTTCTTC | CASSVTARIDDEQFF | NA | TRBJ2-1 | TRBV9 | NA
TGTGCCAGCTTCTTGATGGGGGCAGAGACCCAGTACTTC | CASFLMGAETQYF | NA | TRBJ2-5 | TRBV5-4 | NA
TGTGCCTGGAGTGTACAGTACGAGCAGTACTTC | CAWSVQYEQYF | NA | TRBJ2-7 | TRBV30 | NA
TGTGCCAGCAGCGTACGGGTCGGGGGTGGCGGGGAGCTGTTTTTT | CASSVRVGGGGELFF | NA | TRBJ2-2 | TRBV9 | NA
TGTGCCAGCAGCTCACAGCCTGGAATGGCGGATACGCAGTATTTT | CASSSQPGMADTQYF | NA | TRBJ2-3 | TRBV7-3 | NA
TGCAGCGTTGACAGCGTCCCTGAAGCTTTCTTT | CSVDSVPEAFF | NA | TRBJ1-1 | TRBV29-1 | NA
TGTGCCAGCAGTTACTCGGGGACAGGGGGGTACGAGCAGTACTTC | CASSYSGTGGYEQYF | NA | TRBJ2-7 | TRBV6-5 | TRBD1
TGTGCCAGCAGCCACGCAGGGGCAGACGAGCAGTACTTC | CASSHAGADEQYF | NA | TRBJ2-7 | TRBV5-4 | NA
TGTGCCAGCTCACCTGGGGGCGGCGGAGCTGAAGCTTTCTTT | CASSPGGGGAEAFF | NA | TRBJ1-1 | TRBV18 | NA
TGTGCCAGCAGCTTAGAGTTGTGGAGTTGGAGCTCTGGGGCCAACGTCCTGACTTTC | CASSLELWSWSSGANVLTF | once | TRBJ2-6 | TRBV7-8 | NA
TGTGCCACCAGACAGGGGGGGAACACTGAAGCTTTCTTT | CATRQGGNTEAFF | once | TRBJ1-1 | TRBV10-3 | TRBD1
TGTGCTAGCAGCCACGAGGGGGCAGGTCAGCCCCAGCATTTT | CASSHEGAGQPQHF | NA | TRBJ1-5 | TRBV7-7 | TRBD1
TGTGCCAGTGCCACAGGGGGACCTGGGGAGACCCAGTACTTC | CASATGGPGETQYF | NA | TRBJ2-5 | TRBV19 | TRBD1
TGCGCCAGCAGCCCCCCAGGTAGCGGGGGGGCCGTAAACGAGCAGTACTTC | CASSPPGSGGAVNEQYF | once | TRBJ2-7 | TRBV4-3 | TRBD2
TGTGCCAGCAGAGGAGGACGTTCACCCCTCCACTTT | CASRGGRSPLHF | NA | TRBJ1-6 | TRBV12-3/TRBV12-4 | NA
TGTGCCAGCGGGCAGGGGGCCGGCACCGGGGAGCTGTTTTTT | CASGQGAGTGELFF | once | TRBJ2-2 | TRBV7-9 | TRBD1
TGCGCCAGCAGCCAAGATCGATCTGGGCCGAGCTCCTATAATTCACCCCTCCACTTT | CASSQDRSGPSSYNSPLHF | NA | TRBJ1-6 | TRBV4-3 | NA
TGTGCCAGCAGCCCAAGGACAGACATGAACACTGAAGCTTTCTTT | CASSPRTDMNTEAFF | NA | TRBJ1-1 | TRBV7-6 | NA
TGTGCCAGCGGCCCCTGGAGGGGTCCCGAAGCTTTCTTT | CASGPWRGPEAFF | NA | TRBJ1-1 | TRBV7-9 | NA
TGCGCCAGCAGCCAAGGAGCACTAGCGGGGGAGAACGGAGAGACCCAGTACTTC | CASSQGALAGENGETQYF | NA | TRBJ2-5 | TRBV4-1 | TRBD2
TGTGCTAGTGGTTTGGTTGAGTCATGGGAGGACACCGGGGAGCTGTTTTTT | CASGLVESWEDTGELFF | NA | TRBJ2-2 | TRBV12-5 | NA
TGCGCCAGCAGCTTGGGACAGGGTCAGCCCCAGCATTTT | CASSLGQGQPQHF | NA | TRBJ1-5 | TRBV5-1 | TRBD1
TGTGCCAGCAGTTTAAACACAGGGCAGAGGACTGAAGCTTTCTTT | CASSLNTGQRTEAFF | NA | TRBJ1-1 | TRBV27 | NA